This T cell receptor beta chain was captured by sequencing in a study of CD8+ T cells in alopecia areata. As for the study in general: Disease severity was quantified as SALT score of affected scalp area. Study observations and caveats: Scalp sequencing captures resident alphabeta T cells of normal skin too.

As for this clone: What it binds is not known.

It was cDNA, reverse transcribed from extracted RNA, that served as the sequencing template. This table comes from immunoSEQ multiplex PCR, and its TCRdb copy is limited to in-frame clones, with some not included. This sample carries roughly 98,000 clones, 60% to 65% of them seen once, and the ten largest clones take around 15%. The treatment is: oral pan-JAK inhibitor, 5-10 mg twice daily. Collection of lesional scalp punch biopsies and peripheral blood was performed in alopecia areata patients. PBMCs were stained for CD3, CD4 and CD8, and CD4+ and CD8+ T cells were sorted. The V end lost 1 base, the J end lost 0 bases, and 8 bases lay between the germline ends. The germline V gene encodes CDR1 SEHNR and CDR2 FQNEAQ (reference sequence). This CDR3 is 15 amino acids long.

The sequence was collected from a human donor with alopecia areata. V and J are TRBV7-9 and TRBJ2-3, with D perhaps TRBD1 (5 bases). The source was CD8+ T cells sorted from blood, collected at week 4, from a patient treated with tofacitinib. The CDR3 DNA follows: TGTGCCAGCAGCTTAGGGACAACTAGCACAGATACGCAGTATTTT. Amino acids: CASSLGTTSTDTQYF.